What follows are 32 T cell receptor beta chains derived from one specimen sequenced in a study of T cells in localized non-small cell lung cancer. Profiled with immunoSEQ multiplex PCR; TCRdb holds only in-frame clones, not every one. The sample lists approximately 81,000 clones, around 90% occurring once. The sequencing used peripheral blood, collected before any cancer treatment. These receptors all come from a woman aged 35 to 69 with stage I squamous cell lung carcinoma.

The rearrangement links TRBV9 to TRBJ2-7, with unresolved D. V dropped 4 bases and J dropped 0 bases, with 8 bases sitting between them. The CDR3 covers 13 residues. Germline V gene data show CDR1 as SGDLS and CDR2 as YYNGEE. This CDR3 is CASSPQDSYEQYF. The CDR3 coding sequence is TGTGCCAGCAGCCCCCAGGACTCCTACGAGCAGTACTTC. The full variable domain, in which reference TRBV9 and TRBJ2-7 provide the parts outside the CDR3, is DSGVTQTPKHLITATGQRVTLRCSPRSGDLSVYWYQQSLDQGLQFLIQYYNGEERAKGNILERFSAQQFPDLHSELNLSSLELGDSALYFCASSPQDSYEQYFGPGTRLTVT.

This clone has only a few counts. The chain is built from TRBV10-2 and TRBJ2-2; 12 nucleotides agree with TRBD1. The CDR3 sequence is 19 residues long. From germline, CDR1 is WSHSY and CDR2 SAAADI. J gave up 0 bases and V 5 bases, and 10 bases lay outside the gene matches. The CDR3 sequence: CASSSLPGQGASNTGELFF. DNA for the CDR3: TGCGCCAGCAGTTCCTTACCGGGACAGGGGGCCTCGAACACCGGGGAGCTGTTTTTT.

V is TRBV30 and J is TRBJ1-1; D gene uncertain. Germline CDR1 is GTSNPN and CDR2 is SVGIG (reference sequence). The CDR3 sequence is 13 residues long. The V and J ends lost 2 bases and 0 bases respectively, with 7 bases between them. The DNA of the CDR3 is TGTGCCTGGAGTATACACTTGAACACTGAAGCTTTCTTT. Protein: CAWSIHLNTEAFF.

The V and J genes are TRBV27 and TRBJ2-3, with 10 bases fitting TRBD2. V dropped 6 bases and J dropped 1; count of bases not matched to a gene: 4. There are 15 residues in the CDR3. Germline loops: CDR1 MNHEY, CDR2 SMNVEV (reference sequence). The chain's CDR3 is CASRRTSGGTDTQYF. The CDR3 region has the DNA TGTGCCAGCAGACGGACTAGCGGAGGCACAGATACGCAGTATTTT.

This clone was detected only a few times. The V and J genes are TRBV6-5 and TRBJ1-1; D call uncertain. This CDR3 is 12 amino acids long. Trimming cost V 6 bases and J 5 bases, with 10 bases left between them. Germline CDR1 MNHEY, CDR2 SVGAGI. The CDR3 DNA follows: TGTGCCAGCAGCTCCCGAACGACTGAAGCTTTCTTT. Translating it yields CASSSRTTEAFF.

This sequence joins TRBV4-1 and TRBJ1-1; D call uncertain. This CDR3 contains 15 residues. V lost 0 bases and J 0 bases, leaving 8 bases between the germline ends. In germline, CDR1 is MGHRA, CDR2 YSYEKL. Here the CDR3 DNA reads TGCGCCAGCAGCCAAGATCCCGGCATGAACACTGAAGCTTTCTTT. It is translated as CASSQDPGMNTEAFF.

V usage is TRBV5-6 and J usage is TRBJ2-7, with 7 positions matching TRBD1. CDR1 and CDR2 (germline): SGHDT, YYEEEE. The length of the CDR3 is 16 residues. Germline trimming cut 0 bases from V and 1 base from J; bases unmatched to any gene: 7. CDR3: CASSLGFVGQSYEQYF. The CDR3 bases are TGTGCCAGCAGCTTGGGGTTCGTGGGACAGTCCTACGAGCAGTACTTC.

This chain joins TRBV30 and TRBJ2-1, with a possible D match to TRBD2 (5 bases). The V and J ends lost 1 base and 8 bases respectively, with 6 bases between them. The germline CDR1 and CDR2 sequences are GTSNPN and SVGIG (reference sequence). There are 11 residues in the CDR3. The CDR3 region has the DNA TGTGCCTGGAGTGAACTAGATGAGCAGTTCTTC. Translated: CAWSELDEQFF.

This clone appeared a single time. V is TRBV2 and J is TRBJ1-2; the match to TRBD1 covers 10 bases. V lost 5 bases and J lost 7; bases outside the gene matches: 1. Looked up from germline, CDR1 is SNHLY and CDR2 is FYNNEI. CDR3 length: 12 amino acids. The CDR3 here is CASSWDRGGYTF. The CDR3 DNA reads TGTGCCAGCAGTTGGGACAGGGGTGGCTACACCTTC.

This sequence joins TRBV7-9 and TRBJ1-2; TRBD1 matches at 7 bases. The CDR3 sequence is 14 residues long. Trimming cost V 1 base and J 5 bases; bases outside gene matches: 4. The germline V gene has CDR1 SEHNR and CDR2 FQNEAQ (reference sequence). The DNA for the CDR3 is TGTGCCAGCAGCTTAGAGACAGGGAAATATGGCTACACCTTC. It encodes CASSLETGKYGYTF.

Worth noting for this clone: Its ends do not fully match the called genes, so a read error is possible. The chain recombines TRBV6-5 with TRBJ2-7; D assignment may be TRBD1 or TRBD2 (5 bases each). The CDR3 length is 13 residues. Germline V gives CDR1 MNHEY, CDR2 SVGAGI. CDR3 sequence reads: CASSYSMRGSLDF. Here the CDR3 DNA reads TGTGCCAGCAGTTACTCGATGAGGGGTAGTTTGGACTTC.

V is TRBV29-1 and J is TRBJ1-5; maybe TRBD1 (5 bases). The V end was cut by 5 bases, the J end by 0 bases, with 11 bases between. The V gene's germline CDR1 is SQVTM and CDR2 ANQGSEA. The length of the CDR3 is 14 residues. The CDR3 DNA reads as TGCAGCGTTCTTAAGGGGCGTAGCAATCAGCCCCAGCATTTT. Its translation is CSVLKGRSNQPQHF.

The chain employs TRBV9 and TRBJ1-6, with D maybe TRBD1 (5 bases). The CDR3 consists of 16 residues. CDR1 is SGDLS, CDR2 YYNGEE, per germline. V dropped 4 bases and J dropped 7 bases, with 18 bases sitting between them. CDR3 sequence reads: CASSLRTSSGNSPLHF. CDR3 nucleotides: TGTGCCAGCAGCCTACGGACATCCTCGGGGAATTCACCCCTCCACTTT. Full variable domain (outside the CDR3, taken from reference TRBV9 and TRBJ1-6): DSGVTQTPKHLITATGQRVTLRCSPRSGDLSVYWYQQSLDQGLQFLIQYYNGEERAKGNILERFSAQQFPDLHSELNLSSLELGDSALYFCASSLRTSSGNSPLHFGNGTRLTVT.

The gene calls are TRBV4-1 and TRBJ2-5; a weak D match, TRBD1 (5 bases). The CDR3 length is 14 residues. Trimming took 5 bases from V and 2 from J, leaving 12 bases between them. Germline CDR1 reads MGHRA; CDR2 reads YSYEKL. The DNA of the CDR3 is TGCGCCAGCAGCGAAGGGGTCTCTCAAGAGACCCAGTACTTC. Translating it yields CASSEGVSQETQYF.

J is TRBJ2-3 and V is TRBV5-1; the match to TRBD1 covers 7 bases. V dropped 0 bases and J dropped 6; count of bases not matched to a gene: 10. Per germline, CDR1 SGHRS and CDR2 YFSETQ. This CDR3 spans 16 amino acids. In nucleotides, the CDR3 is TGCGCCAGCAGCTTGGAAGGGGGCAGGGTGGCTGATACGCAGTATTTT. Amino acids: CASSLEGGRVADTQYF. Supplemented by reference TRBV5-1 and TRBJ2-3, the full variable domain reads KAGVTQTPRYLIKTRGQQVTLSCSPISGHRSVSWYQQTPGQGLQFLFEYFSETQRNKGNFPGRFSGRQFSNSRSEMNVSTLELGDSALYLCASSLEGGRVADTQYFGPGTRLTVL.

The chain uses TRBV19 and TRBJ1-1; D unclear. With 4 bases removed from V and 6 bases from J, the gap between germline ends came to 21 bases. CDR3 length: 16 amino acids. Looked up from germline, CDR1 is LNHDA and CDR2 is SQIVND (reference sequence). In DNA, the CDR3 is TGTGCCAGTAGTAGGCCGAGGCGTGGCCCGACCTCTGAAGCTTTCTTT. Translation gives CASSRPRRGPTSEAFF. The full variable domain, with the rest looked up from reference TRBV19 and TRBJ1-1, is DGGITQSPKYLFRKEGQNVTLSCEQNLNHDAMYWYRQDPGQGLRLIYYSQIVNDFQKGDIAEGYSVSREKKESFPLTVTSAQKNPTAFYLCASSRPRRGPTSEAFFGQGTRLTVV.

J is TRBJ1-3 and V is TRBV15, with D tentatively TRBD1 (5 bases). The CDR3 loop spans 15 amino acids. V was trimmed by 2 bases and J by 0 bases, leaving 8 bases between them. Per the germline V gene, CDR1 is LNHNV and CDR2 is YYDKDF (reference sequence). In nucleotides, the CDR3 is TGTGCCACCAGCAGACCCGACAGCTCTGGAAACACCATATATTTT. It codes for CATSRPDSSGNTIYF.

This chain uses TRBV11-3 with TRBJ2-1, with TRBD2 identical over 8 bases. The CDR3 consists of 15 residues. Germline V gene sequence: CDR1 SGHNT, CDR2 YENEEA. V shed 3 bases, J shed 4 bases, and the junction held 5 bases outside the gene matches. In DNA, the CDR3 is TGTGCCAGCAGCTTGGGCGGGGGGCCGTACAATGAGCAGTTCTTC. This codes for CASSLGGGPYNEQFF.

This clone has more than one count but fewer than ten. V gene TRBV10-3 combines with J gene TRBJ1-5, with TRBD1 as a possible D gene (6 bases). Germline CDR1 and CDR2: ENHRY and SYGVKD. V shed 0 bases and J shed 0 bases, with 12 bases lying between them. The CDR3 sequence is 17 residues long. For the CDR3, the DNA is TGTGCCATCAGTGAGTCCGGGGGGGCTTATAGCAATCAGCCCCAGCATTTT. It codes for CAISESGGAYSNQPQHF.

DNA for the CDR3: TGTGCCTGGGGTACAGGGGTCGGCTACACCTTC. This translates into CAWGTGVGYTF. The chain is built from TRBV30 and TRBJ1-2, with 7 bases aligning to TRBD1. Germline-derived CDR1 and CDR2 are GTSNPN and SVGIG (reference sequence). CDR3 length: 11 residues. With V trimmed by 5 bases and J by 8 bases, 5 bases remained unmatched.

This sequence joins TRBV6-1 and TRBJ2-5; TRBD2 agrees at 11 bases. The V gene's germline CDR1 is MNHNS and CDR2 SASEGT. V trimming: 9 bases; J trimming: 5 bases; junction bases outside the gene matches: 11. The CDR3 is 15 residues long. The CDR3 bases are TGTGCCAGTTCCCCACTAGCGGGGGCGGTTGAGACCCAGTACTTC. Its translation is CASSPLAGAVETQYF.

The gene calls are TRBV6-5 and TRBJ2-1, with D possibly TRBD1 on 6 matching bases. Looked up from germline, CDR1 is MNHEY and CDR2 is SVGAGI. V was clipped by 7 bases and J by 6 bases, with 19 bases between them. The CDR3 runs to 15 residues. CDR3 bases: TGTGCCAGCATCAATAGGGGGAAGTTGACCAATGAGCAGTTCTTC. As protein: CASINRGKLTNEQFF.

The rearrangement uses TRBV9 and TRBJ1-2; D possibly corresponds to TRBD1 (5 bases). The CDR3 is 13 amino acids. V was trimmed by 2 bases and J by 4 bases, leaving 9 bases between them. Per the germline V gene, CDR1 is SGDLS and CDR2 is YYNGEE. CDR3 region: CASSVPGGYGYTF. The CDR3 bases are TGTGCCAGCAGCGTCCCCGGGGGCTATGGCTACACCTTC. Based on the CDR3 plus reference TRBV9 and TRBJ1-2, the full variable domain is DSGVTQTPKHLITATGQRVTLRCSPRSGDLSVYWYQQSLDQGLQFLIQYYNGEERAKGNILERFSAQQFPDLHSELNLSSLELGDSALYFCASSVPGGYGYTFGSGTRLTVV.

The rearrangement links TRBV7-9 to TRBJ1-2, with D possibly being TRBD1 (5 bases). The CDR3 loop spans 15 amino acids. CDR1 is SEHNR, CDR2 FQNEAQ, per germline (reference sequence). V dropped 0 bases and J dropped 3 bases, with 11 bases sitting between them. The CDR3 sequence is CASSLAPQGDYGYTF. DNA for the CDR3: TGTGCCAGCAGCTTAGCTCCCCAGGGAGACTATGGCTACACCTTC.

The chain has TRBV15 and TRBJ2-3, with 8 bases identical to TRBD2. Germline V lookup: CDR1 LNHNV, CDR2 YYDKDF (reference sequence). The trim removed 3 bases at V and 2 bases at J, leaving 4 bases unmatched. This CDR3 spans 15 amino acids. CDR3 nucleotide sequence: TGTGCCACCAGCAGCGGGGGGGCGGCCACAGATACGCAGTATTTT. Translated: CATSSGGAATDTQYF.

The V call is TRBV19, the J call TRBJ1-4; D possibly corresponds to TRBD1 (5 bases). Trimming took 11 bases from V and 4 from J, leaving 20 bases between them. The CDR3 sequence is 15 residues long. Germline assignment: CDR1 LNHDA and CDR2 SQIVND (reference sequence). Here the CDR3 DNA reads TGTGCCTCCTCCGGGACTGACCTAGGTAATGAAAAACTGTTTTTT. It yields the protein CASSGTDLGNEKLFF.

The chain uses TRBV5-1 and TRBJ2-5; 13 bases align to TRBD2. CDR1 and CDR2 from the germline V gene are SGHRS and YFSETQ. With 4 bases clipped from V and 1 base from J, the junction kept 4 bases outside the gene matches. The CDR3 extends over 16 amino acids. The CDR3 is CASSKLAGGPQETQYF. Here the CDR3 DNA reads TGCGCCAGCAGCAAACTAGCGGGGGGGCCCCAAGAGACCCAGTACTTC.

CDR3 amino acids: CASIASSYNSPLHF. CDR3 DNA: TGTGCCAGCATAGCGAGCTCCTATAATTCACCCCTCCACTTT. The chain links TRBV2 to TRBJ1-6; D unclear. The CDR3 loop spans 14 amino acids. Germline V gene sequence: CDR1 SNHLY, CDR2 FYNNEI. Deletions cut 7 bases from V and 0 bases from J, with 7 bases between.

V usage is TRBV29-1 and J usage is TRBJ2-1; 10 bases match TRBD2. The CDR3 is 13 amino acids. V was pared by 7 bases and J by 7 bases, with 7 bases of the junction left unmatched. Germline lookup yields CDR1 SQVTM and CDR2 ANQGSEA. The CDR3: CSASGGAVNEQFF. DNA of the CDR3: TGCAGCGCCAGCGGGGGGGCCGTGAATGAGCAGTTCTTC.

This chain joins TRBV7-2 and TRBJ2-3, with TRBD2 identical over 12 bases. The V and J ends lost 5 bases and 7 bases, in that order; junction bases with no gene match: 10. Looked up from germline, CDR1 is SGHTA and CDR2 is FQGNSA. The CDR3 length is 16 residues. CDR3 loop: CASSPNLAGGQYTQYF. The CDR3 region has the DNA TGTGCCAGCAGCCCAAATCTAGCGGGGGGGCAATATACGCAGTATTTT.

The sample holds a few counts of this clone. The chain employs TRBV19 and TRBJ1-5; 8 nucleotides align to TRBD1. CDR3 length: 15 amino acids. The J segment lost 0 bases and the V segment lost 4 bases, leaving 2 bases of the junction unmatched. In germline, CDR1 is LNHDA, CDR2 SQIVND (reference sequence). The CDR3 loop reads CASSRGQVSNQPQHF. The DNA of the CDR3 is TGTGCCAGTAGTAGGGGACAGGTTAGCAATCAGCCCCAGCATTTT.

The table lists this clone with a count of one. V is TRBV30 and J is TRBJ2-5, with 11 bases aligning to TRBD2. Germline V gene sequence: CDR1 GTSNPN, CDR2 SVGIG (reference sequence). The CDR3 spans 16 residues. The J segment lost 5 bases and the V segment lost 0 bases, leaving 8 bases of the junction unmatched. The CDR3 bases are TGTGCCTGGAGTGTGCTAGCGGGGGGAAGAAGTGAGACCCAGTACTTC. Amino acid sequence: CAWSVLAGGRSETQYF.